These T cell receptor beta chains were read from a single sample in a study of regulatory T cells in long-lasting Graves disease. TCRdb reprocessed the multiplex PCR reads with MiXCR, giving one entry per CDR3 protein. The sample records some 470,000 distinct CDR3 sequences, roughly 21% being singletons. The sample was peripheral blood mononuclear cells (PBMCs), taken when the disease was refractory, from a patient treated with antithyroid drugs. These receptors were collected from a female donor with Graves disease. Both conserved end residues are part of each CDR3. Fields, in order: CDR3 length, V gene, clone size, D gene, J gene, CDR3 protein, CDR3 DNA. D genes are given only for firm matches. Size is omitted from some rows. Given values are once, few, many or a class for expanded clones.

>17|TRBV11-3|-|TRBD2|TRBJ2-5
CASSRPSVGGGQETQYF
TGTGCCAGCAGCCGCCCTTCCGTGGGGGGGGGCCAAGAGACCCAGTACTTC
>15|TRBV11-2|-|TRBD2|TRBJ2-3
CASSFVRGGADTQYF
TGTGCCAGCAGCTTTGTTCGGGGGGGGGCAGATACGCAGTATTTT
>15|TRBV7-2|many|-|TRBJ1-4
CASSLVVATNEKLFF
TGTGCCAGCAGCTTAGTAGTTGCAACTAATGAAAAACTGTTTTTT
>13|TRBV7-9|many|-|TRBJ1-2
CASSLSGQKGYTF
TGTGCCAGCAGCTTATCCGGACAGAAGGGCTACACCTTC
>16|TRBV20-1|few|-|TRBJ1-3
CSAESGGQALGNTIYF
TGCAGTGCCGAGTCGGGGGGGCAGGCTCTCGGAAACACCATATATTTT
>13|TRBV7-2|many|-|TRBJ2-2
CASSLQTTGELFF
TGTGCCAGCAGCTTACAGACCACCGGGGAGCTGTTTTTT
>13|TRBV25-1|-|TRBD1|TRBJ2-7
CASSVGGLYEQYF
TGTGCCAGCAGTGTAGGGGGCCTTTACGAGCAGTACTTC
>16|TRBV2|many|-|TRBJ1-1
CASSHPWQGGNTEAFF
TGTGCCAGCAGTCATCCCTGGCAGGGAGGGAACACTGAAGCTTTCTTT
>15|TRBV24-1|many|-|TRBJ2-5
CATSDLAQGGETQYF
TGTGCCACCAGTGATTTGGCACAGGGTGGCGAGACCCAGTACTTC
>15|TRBV19|few|TRBD1|TRBJ2-2
CASRPQGAGSGELFF
TGTGCCAGTAGGCCACAGGGGGCTGGGTCCGGGGAGCTGTTTTTT
>14|TRBV28|-|TRBD1|TRBJ2-7
CASHPGTGGHERYF
TGTGCCAGCCATCCTGGGACAGGGGGCCACGAGCGGTACTTC
>15|TRBV3-1|-|TRBD1|TRBJ2-7
CASSPRTGGSYEQYF
TGTGCCAGCAGCCCCCGGACAGGAGGATCCTACGAGCAGTACTTC
>14|TRBV6-1|few|-|TRBJ2-2
CASTRDSWGGELFF
TGTGCCAGCACCCGGGACTCCTGGGGCGGGGAGCTGTTTTTT
>13|TRBV2|many|-|TRBJ1-5
CASMGPGSQPQHF
TGTGCCAGCATGGGACCAGGGAGTCAGCCCCAGCATTTT
>16|TRBV5-1|-|-|TRBJ1-2
CASSPDGTESFYGYTF
TGCGCCAGCAGCCCAGACGGGACGGAATCCTTCTATGGCTACACCTTC
>15|TRBV24-1|many|TRBD2|TRBJ2-5
CATSPSGRAQETQYF
TGTGCCACCAGTCCCAGCGGGAGGGCACAAGAGACCCAGTACTTC
>17|TRBV29-1|-|TRBD2|TRBJ2-1
CSVEDWGGGSSYNEQFF
TGCAGCGTTGAAGATTGGGGTGGCGGGAGCTCCTACAATGAGCAGTTCTTC
>12|TRBV7-2|few|-|TRBJ1-1
CASSFVGQEAFF
TGTGCCAGCAGCTTCGTCGGGCAGGAAGCTTTCTTT
>16|TRBV6-1|-|TRBD1|TRBJ1-1
CASSRAQTGAGTEAFF
TGTGCCAGCAGTCGTGCCCAGACAGGGGCGGGGACTGAAGCTTTCTTT
>15|TRBV5-1|many|-|TRBJ2-7
CASSRTGHLSYEQYF
TGCGCCAGCAGCAGAACGGGACACCTCTCCTACGAGCAGTACTTC
>17|TRBV7-9|few|-|TRBJ2-7
CASSLAGRGLSSYEQYF
TGTGCCAGCAGCTTAGCGGGACGGGGATTGTCTTCTTACGAGCAGTACTTC
>15|TRBV29-1|-|TRBD2|TRBJ2-1
CSVGALAGFLNEQFF
TGCAGCGTGGGGGCACTAGCGGGGTTCCTCAATGAGCAGTTCTTC
>13|TRBV27|-|-|TRBJ2-1
CASSFLGTVEQFF
TGTGCCAGCAGTTTCCTAGGGACCGTTGAGCAGTTCTTC
>15|TRBV2|few|TRBD1|TRBJ2-1
CASRSGQGSYNEQFF
TGTGCCAGCAGGTCTGGACAGGGATCGTACAATGAGCAGTTCTTC
>15|TRBV24-1|few|-|TRBJ2-5
CATSDRSSLLETQYF
TGTGCCACCAGTGATAGGTCTAGCCTTTTGGAGACCCAGTACTTC
>14|TRBV12-5|many|-|TRBJ2-5
CASGLQGGRETQYF
TGTGCTAGTGGTTTACAGGGAGGGCGAGAGACCCAGTACTTC
>15|TRBV9|few|-|TRBJ2-7
CASSVAGGLSYEQYF
TGTGCCAGCAGCGTAGCAGGAGGGCTATCCTACGAGCAGTACTTC
>14|TRBV7-2|few|-|TRBJ1-2
CASSPYGGHYGYTF
TGTGCCAGCAGCCCCTATGGGGGACATTATGGCTACACCTTC
>15|TRBV9|-|TRBD2|TRBJ2-5
CASSPGGEGEETQYF
TGTGCCAGCAGCCCGGGGGGGGAGGGCGAAGAGACCCAGTACTTC
>14|TRBV29-1|few|TRBD2|TRBJ2-3
CSASGLRSTDTQYF
TGCAGCGCCTCGGGACTAAGGTCCACAGATACGCAGTATTTT
>14|TRBV6-2/TRBV6-3|few|-|TRBJ1-1
CASSYSAGVTEAFF
TGTGCCAGCAGTTACTCGGCAGGGGTAACTGAAGCTTTCTTT
>14|TRBV19|many|-|TRBJ2-7
CASSMGASQYEQYF
TGTGCCAGTAGTATGGGGGCCTCTCAATACGAGCAGTACTTC
>14|TRBV3-1|-|TRBD1|TRBJ1-2
CASSHSGTVQGYTF
TGTGCCAGCAGCCATTCCGGGACAGTACAAGGCTACACCTTC
>15|TRBV6-1|few|-|TRBJ1-2
CASKNAAGQNYGYTF
TGTGCCAGCAAAAACGCGGCAGGTCAAAACTATGGCTACACCTTC
>14|TRBV2|-|-|TRBJ2-2
CASSDTGETGELFF
TGTGCCAGCAGTGATACAGGAGAAACCGGGGAGCTGTTTTTT
>12|TRBV28|many|-|TRBJ1-2
CASSSKGDGYTF
TGTGCCAGCAGTTCGAAGGGGGATGGCTACACCTTC
>14|TRBV27|many|-|TRBJ1-5
CASSLGSLNQPQHF
TGTGCCAGCAGTTTAGGCAGTTTAAACCAGCCCCAGCATTTT
>16|TRBV3-1|few|TRBD1|TRBJ2-2
CASSPWTGEDNGELFF
TGTGCCAGCAGCCCATGGACAGGGGAGGACAACGGGGAGCTGTTTTTT
>16|TRBV19|-|TRBD1|TRBJ1-1
CASSTRDRGYNTEAFF
TGTGCCAGTAGTACCCGGGACAGGGGATATAACACTGAAGCTTTCTTT
>14|TRBV10-3|many|-|TRBJ1-5
CAISGSPREQPQHF
TGTGCCATCAGCGGCAGCCCCAGGGAACAGCCCCAGCATTTT
>13|TRBV28|many|-|TRBJ1-2
CASSLGANYGYTF
TGTGCCAGCAGTTTAGGGGCCAACTATGGCTACACCTTC
>17|TRBV27|few|TRBD2|TRBJ2-1
CASSSPKRGGSYNEQFF
TGTGCCAGCAGTTCCCCAAAGCGGGGGGGCTCCTACAATGAGCAGTTCTTC
>16|TRBV5-1|-|-|TRBJ1-5
CASSSGGGASNQPQHF
TGCGCCAGCAGCTCCGGGGGGGGGGCTAGCAATCAGCCCCAGCATTTT
>13|TRBV28|many|-|TRBJ2-7
CASSLAQSYEQYF
TGTGCCAGCAGCTTAGCGCAAAGCTACGAGCAGTACTTC
>15|TRBV12-3/TRBV12-4|many|TRBD1|TRBJ1-2
CASSSTGGSGYGYTF
TGTGCCAGCAGTTCAACAGGGGGATCTGGCTATGGCTACACCTTC
>17|TRBV11-3|-|-|TRBJ2-1
CASSLGIWQMGYNEQFF
TGTGCCAGCAGCTTAGGGATCTGGCAGATGGGGTACAATGAGCAGTTCTTC
>12|TRBV24-1|many|-|TRBJ2-7
CATSDLADEQYF
TGTGCCACCAGTGATTTGGCAGACGAGCAGTACTTC
>16|TRBV6-1|-|TRBD2|TRBJ2-2
CASRLRGRARSGELFF
TGTGCCAGCAGACTTCGCGGGAGGGCCAGGTCCGGGGAGCTGTTTTTT
>14|TRBV6-1|many|-|TRBJ1-5
CASTARGTRQPQHF
TGTGCCAGCACCGCGCGAGGAACGAGGCAGCCCCAGCATTTT
>15|TRBV5-1|many|-|TRBJ1-2
CASSLGPANNYGYTF
TGCGCCAGCAGCTTGGGGCCGGCCAATAACTATGGCTACACCTTC
>16|TRBV11-2|few|TRBD1|TRBJ2-7
CASSLLLGQGSYEQYF
TGTGCCAGCAGCTTACTCCTCGGACAGGGGTCCTACGAGCAGTACTTC
>16|TRBV6-1|-|TRBD1|TRBJ2-2
CASIPRGPGNTGELFF
TGTGCCAGCATCCCCAGGGGGCCGGGTAACACCGGGGAGCTGTTTTTT